This T cell receptor beta chain was recorded in a study of T cells in women clearing cervical HPV infection. Study-level background: Cases: HPV16-related CIN3 or worse on histology, a couple of invasive cancers. Case blood drawn at lesion detection; control blood after infection cleared. Only a few women had HLA typing results available. Overall study results and limits: Cases carried less TRBV6-7 than controls: about 0.1% versus 0.15%.

The protocol was immunoSEQ multiplex PCR, while the TCRdb copy is restricted to in-frame clones and leaves out a portion. This sample's table has under 50,000 clones. A remark on this clone: Its antigen remains unknown. The CDR3 end falls 3 residues outside the read, so it is completed with the germline J gene.

This CDR3 is 13 amino acids long. Looked up from germline, CDR1 is MNHNS and CDR2 is SASEGT. The rearrangement links TRBV6-1 to TRBJ1-1; D might be TRBD1 (6 bases). Sequencing was done on a sample of blood buffy coat. This clonotype was sampled from a woman aged 18 to 75 with a cervical HPV16 infection that either progressed to CIN3+ or cleared (not recorded which). The part of the CDR3 DNA that was read is TGTGCCAGCAGTGAAGTGGGGGGGCGCCTG. Encoded protein: CASSEVGGRL. The full-length CDR3 reads as CASSEVGGRLAFF.